These T cell receptor beta chains were read from a single sample in a study of T cells after yellow fever vaccination. TCRdb reprocessed the 5' RACE reads with MiXCR, giving one entry per CDR3 protein. The data contain fewer than 350,000 distinct CDR3 sequences, 8.7% of them seen just once; the ten biggest clones take up about a sixth. The input for sequencing was PBMCs, taken on the day of the first yellow fever vaccination. The receptors were sampled from a man aged 18 to 30 who received the YFV17D yellow fever vaccine. Both conserved end residues are part of each CDR3. Fields, in order: D gene, J gene, clone size, V gene, CDR3 protein, CDR3 DNA. The D gene is left open where the match is weak. Where a row states a size, it is once, few, many or the class of an expanded clone; other rows omit it.

D gene: TRBD2
J gene: TRBJ2-7
clone size: few
V gene: TRBV20-1
CDR3 protein: CSARLRLAGTYEQYF
CDR3 DNA: TGCAGTGCTAGACTCCGACTAGCGGGTACCTACGAGCAGTACTTC

D gene: TRBD1
J gene: TRBJ2-3
clone size: few
V gene: TRBV6-1
CDR3 protein: CATSPGTGRTDTQYF
CDR3 DNA: TGTGCCACCAGCCCCGGGACAGGGCGGACAGATACGCAGTATTTT

D gene: TRBD1
J gene: TRBJ2-5
clone size: few
V gene: TRBV12-3/TRBV12-4
CDR3 protein: CASRGTGGLSETQYF
CDR3 DNA: TGTGCCAGCAGAGGGACAGGGGGCCTTTCGGAGACCCAGTACTTC

D gene: -
J gene: TRBJ2-2
clone size: -
V gene: TRBV12-3/TRBV12-4
CDR3 protein: CASSPLNRVSGELFF
CDR3 DNA: TGTGCCAGCAGTCCACTGAACAGGGTGTCCGGGGAGCTGTTTTTT

D gene: -
J gene: TRBJ1-4
clone size: -
V gene: TRBV5-8
CDR3 protein: CASSLGYWGTNEKLFF
CDR3 DNA: TGTGCCAGCAGCTTGGGGTACTGGGGAACTAATGAAAAACTGTTTTTT

D gene: -
J gene: TRBJ1-2
clone size: -
V gene: TRBV20-1
CDR3 protein: CSARDYRGGYTF
CDR3 DNA: TGCAGTGCTAGAGATTACCGGGGGGGCTACACCTTC

D gene: -
J gene: TRBJ2-1
clone size: few
V gene: TRBV3-1
CDR3 protein: CASSQTGQTFF
CDR3 DNA: TGTGCCAGCAGCCAAACTGGACAGACGTTCTTC

D gene: -
J gene: TRBJ2-1
clone size: -
V gene: TRBV7-2
CDR3 protein: CASSPRDLYNEQFF
CDR3 DNA: TGTGCCAGCAGCCCTCGGGACCTATACAATGAGCAGTTCTTC

D gene: -
J gene: TRBJ1-1
clone size: -
V gene: TRBV7-9
CDR3 protein: CASSPRDTNTEAFF
CDR3 DNA: TGTGCCAGCAGCCCGAGGGACACCAACACTGAAGCTTTCTTT

D gene: -
J gene: TRBJ2-3
clone size: -
V gene: TRBV4-1
CDR3 protein: CASSQDRGLSTDTQYF
CDR3 DNA: TGCGCCAGCAGCCAAGATAGGGGCCTAAGTACAGATACGCAGTATTTT

D gene: TRBD1
J gene: TRBJ2-6
clone size: once
V gene: TRBV5-1
CDR3 protein: CASSFGQAGANVLTF
CDR3 DNA: TGCGCCAGCAGCTTCGGACAGGCTGGGGCCAACGTCCTGACTTTC

D gene: -
J gene: TRBJ2-5
clone size: many
V gene: TRBV12-3/TRBV12-4
CDR3 protein: CASSLPLASAGETQYF
CDR3 DNA: TGTGCCAGCAGTTTGCCCCTCGCGTCAGCTGGAGAGACCCAGTACTTC

D gene: -
J gene: TRBJ1-6
clone size: few
V gene: TRBV11-2
CDR3 protein: CASSFNPGYNSPLHF
CDR3 DNA: TGTGCCAGCAGCTTTAACCCAGGGTATAATTCACCCCTCCACTTT

D gene: -
J gene: TRBJ2-1
clone size: -
V gene: TRBV7-3
CDR3 protein: CASSISPSWKEQFF
CDR3 DNA: TGTGCCAGCAGCATCAGTCCTAGCTGGAAGGAGCAGTTCTTC

D gene: -
J gene: TRBJ2-2
clone size: -
V gene: TRBV6-2/TRBV6-3
CDR3 protein: CASSYRVNPGELFF
CDR3 DNA: TGTGCCAGCAGTTACAGGGTAAACCCAGGGGAGCTGTTTTTT

D gene: -
J gene: TRBJ2-3
clone size: few
V gene: TRBV11-2
CDR3 protein: CASSLESGPGSADTQYF
CDR3 DNA: TGTGCCAGCAGCTTAGAGTCGGGGCCGGGGAGCGCAGATACGCAGTATTTT

D gene: -
J gene: TRBJ1-1
clone size: few
V gene: TRBV6-2/TRBV6-3
CDR3 protein: CASTAQLVGTSTEAFF
CDR3 DNA: TGTGCCAGCACTGCACAACTCGTGGGGACATCGACTGAAGCTTTCTTT

D gene: -
J gene: TRBJ2-5
clone size: few
V gene: TRBV3-1
CDR3 protein: CASSLPGTRETQYF
CDR3 DNA: TGTGCCAGCAGCCTGCCGGGGACCCGGGAGACCCAGTACTTC

D gene: -
J gene: TRBJ2-2
clone size: many
V gene: TRBV7-2
CDR3 protein: CASSSLLDGLITGELFF
CDR3 DNA: TGTGCCAGCAGCTCCCTACTGGACGGACTTATCACCGGGGAGCTGTTTTTT

D gene: TRBD2
J gene: TRBJ2-5
clone size: few
V gene: TRBV5-4
CDR3 protein: CASSPPGGRAQETQYF
CDR3 DNA: TGTGCCAGCAGCCCCCCGGGGGGTCGGGCTCAAGAGACCCAGTACTTC

D gene: TRBD1
J gene: TRBJ2-3
clone size: many
V gene: TRBV10-3
CDR3 protein: CAIRGQGLGDTQYF
CDR3 DNA: TGTGCCATCAGGGGACAGGGGTTAGGAGATACGCAGTATTTT

D gene: -
J gene: TRBJ1-4
clone size: few
V gene: TRBV27
CDR3 protein: CASSLQGSEKLFF
CDR3 DNA: TGTGCCAGCAGTTTGCAGGGAAGTGAAAAACTGTTTTTT

D gene: -
J gene: TRBJ1-3
clone size: -
V gene: TRBV18
CDR3 protein: CASSPPSRGNTIYF
CDR3 DNA: TGTGCCAGCTCACCACCGAGCAGGGGAAACACCATATATTTT

D gene: -
J gene: TRBJ2-4
clone size: -
V gene: TRBV6-1
CDR3 protein: CASTALQAPAKNIQYF
CDR3 DNA: TGTGCCAGCACCGCCCTCCAGGCCCCGGCCAAAAACATTCAGTACTTC

D gene: TRBD1
J gene: TRBJ2-2
clone size: few
V gene: TRBV5-1
CDR3 protein: CASSSGGAAGELFF
CDR3 DNA: TGCGCCAGCAGCTCAGGGGGCGCGGCCGGGGAGCTGTTTTTT

D gene: TRBD2
J gene: TRBJ2-1
clone size: few
V gene: TRBV6-1
CDR3 protein: CASSHAPGLDDDEQFF
CDR3 DNA: TGTGCCAGCAGCCACGCTCCGGGACTAGATGACGATGAGCAGTTCTTC

D gene: TRBD1
J gene: TRBJ1-2
clone size: -
V gene: TRBV4-2
CDR3 protein: CASSQYTQETGPHYLNYGYTF
CDR3 DNA: TGTGCCAGCAGCCAGTACACTCAGGAGACAGGGCCGCATTACCTTAACTATGGCTACACCTTC

D gene: TRBD1
J gene: TRBJ1-1
clone size: -
V gene: TRBV6-6
CDR3 protein: CASEGTGGAAFF
CDR3 DNA: TGTGCCAGCGAAGGGACAGGGGGCGCAGCTTTCTTT

D gene: -
J gene: TRBJ2-2
clone size: many
V gene: TRBV7-9
CDR3 protein: CATSEVNMHTGELFF
CDR3 DNA: TGTGCCACCTCGGAGGTGAATATGCACACCGGGGAGCTGTTTTTT

D gene: TRBD2
J gene: TRBJ2-5
clone size: -
V gene: TRBV7-6
CDR3 protein: CASSFGLAGGQETQYF
CDR3 DNA: TGTGCCAGCAGCTTCGGGTTAGCGGGGGGACAAGAGACCCAGTACTTC

D gene: -
J gene: TRBJ2-3
clone size: few
V gene: TRBV2
CDR3 protein: CASTSQGTDTQYF
CDR3 DNA: TGTGCCAGCACTTCCCAGGGCACAGATACGCAGTATTTT

D gene: -
J gene: TRBJ2-1
clone size: -
V gene: TRBV20-1
CDR3 protein: CSANLGGPGNEQFF
CDR3 DNA: TGCAGTGCTAATCTCGGGGGCCCCGGCAATGAGCAGTTCTTC

D gene: -
J gene: TRBJ2-7
clone size: few
V gene: TRBV7-9
CDR3 protein: CASSILPGAYEQYF
CDR3 DNA: TGTGCCAGCAGCATACTGCCTGGGGCCTACGAGCAGTACTTC

D gene: -
J gene: TRBJ2-1
clone size: -
V gene: TRBV7-9
CDR3 protein: CASSPGRLGVLVNEQFF
CDR3 DNA: TGTGCCAGCAGCCCTGGAAGGTTAGGGGTGCTGGTCAATGAGCAGTTCTTC

D gene: -
J gene: TRBJ1-5
clone size: -
V gene: TRBV27
CDR3 protein: CASSFEGPYSNQPQHF
CDR3 DNA: TGTGCCAGCAGTTTTGAGGGGCCTTATAGCAATCAGCCCCAGCATTTT